This T cell receptor beta chain emerged from a study of blood T cell repertoires in COVID-19. Study-wide context: From the United States, Italy and Spain came samples of acute and convalescent COVID-19. Sample material is recorded as cDNA or gDNA derived from T cells, B-cell-depleted T cells, or PBMCs.

This clone was picked up a small number of times. The data were produced by immunoSEQ multiplex PCR, yet TCRdb's version contains in-frame clones alone and is incomplete. Here the sample spans 120,000 to 150,000 clones, around four fifths being singletons. Germline V gene lookup returns CDR1 MNHEY and CDR2 SVGAGI. V lost 5 bases and J lost 2, with 16 bases in between. The CDR3 runs 15 residues. This TCR was sampled from a human donor in a cohort sampled during active COVID-19. Sequenced material: peripheral blood. The chain has TRBV6-5 and TRBJ2-7; perhaps TRBD1 as D (5 bases). The CDR3 DNA follows: TGTGCCAGCAGTCGCCGTGACAAGGGGACCTACGAGCAGTACTTC. Its translation: CASSRRDKGTYEQYF.